The rows below give T cell receptor beta chains drawn from one sample of a study of early T cells in non-severe SARS-CoV-2 infection. TCRdb itself ran the 5' RACE reads through MiXCR, one entry per CDR3 protein. This sample has 80,000 to 95,000 distinct CDR3 sequences; roughly 12% occur once, and the top ten carry about 6%. The sequenced sample consisted of whole blood. The receptors originated from an adult who was a healthcare worker with PCR-confirmed SARS-CoV-2 infection or an uninfected control (not recorded which). CDR3s include the opening cysteine and the closing phenylalanine or tryptophan. Fields, in order: V gene, clone size, D gene, J gene, CDR3 DNA, CDR3 protein. The D gene is left open where the match is weak. The listing skips clone size in some rows; elsewhere it reads once, few, many or a size class.

>TRBV6-2/TRBV6-3|NA|NA|TRBJ1-2
TGTGCCAGCAGCCCCCCTGTGGAAGGAGACGGTGGCTACACCTTC
CASSPPVEGDGGYTF
>TRBV19|few|TRBD2|TRBJ2-1
TGTGCCAGTAGTTTATTAGCGGGAGGATCCTACAATGAGCAGTTCTTC
CASSLLAGGSYNEQFF
>TRBV20-1|few|TRBD1|TRBJ1-6
TGCAGTGCTATCCGGGACAGGGATAATTCACCCCTCCACTTT
CSAIRDRDNSPLHF
>TRBV7-9|NA|TRBD2|TRBJ2-1
TGTGCCAGCAGCGGGGGGACTAGCGGAGCCTACAATGAGCAGTTCTTC
CASSGGTSGAYNEQFF
>TRBV4-1|many|NA|TRBJ2-7
TGCGCCAGCAGCCAAGTTCAATGGGGGTCTCTCTACGAGCAGTACTTC
CASSQVQWGSLYEQYF
>TRBV14|many|NA|TRBJ1-4
TGTGCCAGCAGCCAAGGGGGGTTTGGCAGAAAACTGTTTTTT
CASSQGGFGRKLFF
>TRBV20-1|NA|NA|TRBJ2-7
TGCAGTGCTAGAGAGGGGGGGGCCTCCTACGAGCAGTACTTC
CSAREGGASYEQYF
>TRBV7-2|NA|TRBD2|TRBJ2-5
TGTGCCAGCAGTTCGGGACTAGCGGGAGCGAGCTACCAAGAGACCCAGTACTTC
CASSSGLAGASYQETQYF
>TRBV5-1|few|TRBD1|TRBJ2-3
TGCGCCAGCAGCTTCTGGGGACAGGGCCGAAGCGCAGATACGCAGTATTTT
CASSFWGQGRSADTQYF
>TRBV6-2/TRBV6-3|many|NA|TRBJ2-5
TGTGCCAGCAGCCCCCGGGTTCCAGAGACCCAGTACTTC
CASSPRVPETQYF
>TRBV18|NA|TRBD1|TRBJ2-7
TGTGCCAGCTCACCCGGCAGGGGGCGTAAGGGATACGAGCAGTACTTC
CASSPGRGRKGYEQYF
>TRBV7-9|NA|NA|TRBJ1-4
TGTGCCAGTTCTAAAGGCGGGGCCCTTAATGAAAAACTGTTTTTT
CASSKGGALNEKLFF
>TRBV5-8|few|NA|TRBJ1-1
TGTGCCAGCAGCTTGGACAGGTACACTGAAGCTTTCTTT
CASSLDRYTEAFF
>TRBV23-1|NA|TRBD1|TRBJ2-3
TGCGCCAGCAGTCAATCCCCAGGGGGCTGCGCAGATACGCAGTATTTT
CASSQSPGGCADTQYF
>TRBV12-2|many|NA|TRBJ2-2
TGTGCAAGTCGCCGTCTCCCCGGGGAGCTGTTTTTT
CASRRLPGELFF
>TRBV4-2|NA|TRBD2|TRBJ2-1
TGTGCCAGCAGCCCGGGGACTAGCGGGAGCCCATCCTACAATGAGCAGTTCTTC
CASSPGTSGSPSYNEQFF
>TRBV6-1|few|NA|TRBJ1-6
TGTGCCAGCAGCCAGGGAGAGGGCTATAATTCACCCCTCCACTTT
CASSQGEGYNSPLHF
>TRBV4-1|many|NA|TRBJ2-1
TGCGCCAGCAGCCAAAGTATCCGTGAGCAGTTCTTC
CASSQSIREQFF
>TRBV5-5|NA|NA|TRBJ2-2
TGTGCCAGCAGCTTAAACAGGGAAAACACCGGGGAGCTGTTTTTT
CASSLNRENTGELFF
>TRBV4-3|few|TRBD2|TRBJ2-3
TGCGCCAGCAGCCAAGTACTAGCGGGAGGCACAGATACGCAGTATTTT
CASSQVLAGGTDTQYF
>TRBV11-2|few|NA|TRBJ1-1
TGTGCCAGCAGCTTAGATGACGGGAGGGTCTACGGGAACACTGAAGCTTTCTTT
CASSLDDGRVYGNTEAFF
>TRBV7-2|NA|TRBD2|TRBJ2-7
TGTGCCAGCAGCTTAGTTAGCGGGGCCCCCGAGCAGTACTTC
CASSLVSGAPEQYF
>TRBV6-5|few|TRBD1|TRBJ1-6
TGTGCCAGCAGCCGACCGGGACAGGGCCGAGGGGGGCCCCTCCACTTT
CASSRPGQGRGGPLHF
>TRBV4-1|few|NA|TRBJ2-7
TGCGCCAGCAGCCAACCAACCAACAGGAACTACTACGAGCAGTACTTC
CASSQPTNRNYYEQYF
>TRBV28|NA|TRBD1|TRBJ1-5
TGTGCCAGCAGTTCGACAGGGGGCTTGGATCAGCCCCAGCATTTT
CASSSTGGLDQPQHF
>TRBV7-8|NA|NA|TRBJ1-4
TGTGCCAGCAGCCCCCCTAGAGTGACGGATGAAAAACTGTTTTTT
CASSPPRVTDEKLFF
>TRBV4-1|few|NA|TRBJ2-2
TGCGCCAGCAGCCAGGCGGTAGAGGGGGAGCTGTTTTTT
CASSQAVEGELFF
>TRBV3-1|few|NA|TRBJ2-3
TGTGCCAGCAGCCGGGCAGCCGCCGGTTCTAGCACAGATACGCAGTATTTT
CASSRAAAGSSTDTQYF